Reported below is one T cell receptor (beta chain). V lost 1 base and J 8 bases, leaving 3 bases between the germline ends. This CDR3 has 11 amino acids. Germline V gene data show CDR1 as SGHAT and CDR2 as FQNNGV. Only in-frame clones appear in the TCRdb table, and some are missing; sequencing was by immunoSEQ multiplex PCR. Of 75,000 to 95,000 clones listed, 94% are singletons. The data stem from a study of technical replicates of blood from a handful of donors. V gene TRBV11-2 combines with J gene TRBJ2-1; the D is unclear. The sequence was collected from a human donor in good health. The sample taken for sequencing was T cells isolated from PBMCs. DNA of the CDR3: TGTGCCAGCAGCTTAGTCGATGAGCAGTTCTTC. It encodes CASSLVDEQFF.